This T cell receptor (beta chain) is from a study of T cells in Graves' hyperthyroidism and ophthalmopathy (dated by TCRdb to the late 2010s). Looking at the study overall: Peripheral blood was sampled at the time of initial diagnosis, prior to any treatment. A discovery cohort of about 96 patients, about 40 with Graves' ophthalmopathy and approximately 57 with stable Graves' hyperthyroidism, was used to find distinguishing TCR V-J signatures. An independent validation cohort of fewer than 20 hyperthyroidism patients and 17 patients who later progressed to ophthalmopathy tested prospective prediction of ophthalmopathy. The 100 discovery patients were randomly split 7:3 into training and test sets. The study also compared thyroid tissue and blood T-cell repertoires from more than 5 Graves' hyperthyroidism patients. After sampling, hyperthyroidism patients received methimazole starting at 30 mg daily, and ophthalmopathy patients received high-dose intravenous methylprednisolone. TCR Vbeta CDR3 sequencing of 120 to 150 peripheral blood samples (approximately 44 ophthalmopathy, about 80 hyperthyroidism and 17 progressor patients) is reported in the paper. Overall study outcomes, separate from this receptor: In validation, the model predicted progression to ophthalmopathy with approximately 71% sensitivity and about 73% specificity, a median of 6.5 months before onset. Blood samples also contained most of the expanded thyroid clonotypes (frequency above 0.001), which suggests that blood repertoires may reflect thyroid immune responses. A model built on a 13 V-J signature distinguished ophthalmopathy from stable hyperthyroidism, reaching around 90% sensitivity and approximately 81% specificity in cross-validation and 80%/75% in testing. No statistical method was used to fix the sample size in advance, and group allocation was not hidden from the investigators.

The TCR beta CDR3 regions were amplified from RNA transcripts. The TCR CDR3 was subjected to a first round of RT-PCR using the HTBI primer set and the Qiagen OneStep RT-PCR kit. The libraries were constructed in a second round of multiplex PCR and then size-selected and purified. Paired-end sequencing of the libraries was performed with 100 bp reads on an Illumina HiSeq2000. From the authors' description of their analysis: SOAPnuke was used to process the raw data, throwing out any read that contained adapters or uncalled bases, had a mean Phred below 15, or lacked an exact constant-primer or identifier match. High-quality paired reads were merged using COPE v1.2.5, and each unique nucleotide sequence was defined as a clonotype. MiTCR v1.1 was used to align the clonotypes against IMGT TRBV, TRBD and TRBJ reference segments. The analysis included only V-J combinations with a frequency above 0.0001, which together covered roughly 99% of the repertoires. The TCS score was defined as F50 (clonal expansion) divided by E x V (chaos), with BLOSUM62-based TCRdist calculated between CDR3 peptides within each V-J. Welch's t-statistics and random forest reduced roughly 540 V-J features to under 15, which were used in a naive Bayes classifier (R e1071). Using fastp at Q25 and MiXCR, TCRdb reprocessed the public reads and kept productive beta chains. Rows with one shared CDR3 protein collapse into an entry with the most common genes and DNA. The authors' filters were not applied to this entry. In all, the sample holds hundreds of thousands of distinct CDR3 sequences, and around 15% of those were seen once. Roughly 10% of the sample is in the top ten clones.

Stable Graves' hyperthyroidism was defined as the absence of progression to ophthalmopathy over 18 months of follow-up. Hyperthyroidism patients were aged 18 to 65 years and newly diagnosed, with disease duration of less than 2 months. Patients with uncontrolled infections, other autoimmune diseases, pregnancy or lactation were excluded. Diagnoses were established on the basis of clinical symptoms, serum thyroxine and TRAb, thyroid ultrasound, and orbital computed tomography. PBMCs were isolated from 8 to 10 ml of fresh peripheral blood by Ficoll-Paque density gradient centrifugation. Total RNA was extracted with Trizol reagent, and quality was checked on an Agilent 2100 Bioanalyzer. This clonotype was detected only a few times. Its antigen is currently not known. Per-base quality was not reported, and no clone a single base away is much larger than it. The sequence was obtained from a woman younger than 35 with Graves' hyperthyroidism. Input material: blood.

The CDR3 amino acid sequence is: CASSFSYSPLHF. The sequenced DNA is TGTGCCAGCAGCTTTTCTTATTCACCCCTCCACTTT. The rearranged chain carries TRBV7-9 and TRBJ1-6, with the D gene uncertain. V and J lose 3 bases and 8 bases, and a span of 5 bases separates them. Based on the germline V gene (reference sequence), the CDR1 and CDR2 sequences are SEHNR and FQNEAQ. CDR3 length: 12 amino acids, cysteine to phenylalanine. Only the CDR3 part of the read is kept: 36 bases, read in frame from the first base.